This record looks at one T cell receptor (beta chain) sequence and its context. Its matching antigen is unknown. From germline, CDR1 is SGHRS and CDR2 YFSETQ. The length of the CDR3 is 13 residues. V lost 4 bases to trimming and J lost 10 bases, with 17 bases between them. The sample comes from a study of a mutant IDH1 vaccine in newly diagnosed glioma. The overall study: Vaccination began 4-6 weeks post radiotherapy alone, or with temozolomide cycles. Sex among treated patients split about 60% male, around 40% female; mean age was approximately 40 years. Visits V12 and V13 fell at weeks 35 and 47, respectively.

Repertoires were generated with immunoSEQ multiplex PCR, while TCRdb's copy carries only in-frame clones and drops some. This table holds tens of thousands of clones, around 82% found once. Overall study findings and caveats: Vaccine-induced immune responses occurred in 90% to 95% of patients.

Time point indicated: week 35, safety follow-up. All doses held 300 ug of mutant IDH1 20-mer peptide, with topical imiquimod. Sequencing used PBMCs, obtained from a glioma patient whose treatment included an IDH1 peptide vaccine. The chain is built from TRBV5-1 and TRBJ1-1, with D possibly matching TRBD1 (6 bases). This clonotype originated in a man aged 18 to 30 with glioma. CDR3 loop: CASSPGTPTGAFF. The CDR3 DNA is TGCGCCAGCAGCCCCGGGACACCCACAGGAGCTTTCTTT.